This T cell receptor (beta chain) was captured by sequencing in a study of blood T cell repertoires in COVID-19. As for the study in general: PBMCs, B-cell-depleted T cells, or T cells were the source of the cDNA or gDNA that made up the material.

Original processing methods: From reference gene primer amplification, estimates of nucleated cell counts were derived. Generated by immunoSEQ multiplex PCR, the TCRdb table keeps only in-frame clones and is missing some. V and J calls and clone size are those listed in that table; D and trimming were worked out from the DNA. The data show roughly 170,000 clones, roughly 70% seen once. This CDR3 is built from 17 residues. Losses at the gene ends were 5 bases for V and 8 bases for J; bases not matched to a gene: 21. Germline values: CDR1 SGHAT, CDR2 FQNNGV. The genes are TRBV11-2 and TRBJ2-7; 7 nucleotides match TRBD2. The specimen was peripheral blood. The TCR comes from a woman over 75 with acute or convalescent COVID-19. CDR3 in DNA: TGTGCCAGCAGCCCTAGTGGCCTGGCGGGGGAAGGCACCAAGCAGTACTTC. Translated, it gives CASSPSGLAGEGTKQYF.